This T cell receptor beta chain was captured in a study of radiotherapy plus CTLA-4 blockade in lung cancer. Across the whole study: Objective responses were seen in around a sixth of patients, disease control in around 31%. Overall study findings and caveats: Early blood T cell clone dynamics reportedly forecast response best, with interferon-beta. TCR clones of tumor origin grew in blood after radiotherapy plus ipilimumab.

Trimming stripped 7 bases from V and 6 bases from J, with 13 bases between. CDR1 and CDR2 from the germline V gene are SQVTM and ANQGSEA. CDR3 length equals 12 residues. As regards this clone: Its antigen is not identified.

The data were produced by immunoSEQ multiplex PCR, yet TCRdb's version contains in-frame clones alone and is incomplete. The sample holds roughly 68,000 clones, approximately 78% seen once. V usage is TRBV29-1 and J usage is TRBJ2-1; possible D gene TRBD1, 6 bases. The sequence was obtained from a human donor with non-small cell lung cancer who had a complete response to radiotherapy plus ipilimumab. Sequenced material: peripheral blood, taken from a patient treated with radiotherapy plus ipilimumab. In DNA, the CDR3 is TGCAGCGCCTACAGGGTGAGCAATGAGCAGTTCTTC. It codes for CSAYRVSNEQFF.